This TCR beta chain derives from a study of blood T cell repertoires in COVID-19. Study-wide context: Spain, Italy and the United States supplied samples that represented acute and convalescent COVID-19. Nucleic acid was either cDNA or gDNA, and it came from T cells, B-cell-depleted T cells, or PBMCs.

Original handling: Amplification from reference gene primers served as the basis for estimated nucleated cell counts. The table came from immunoSEQ multiplex PCR; TCRdb's copy has only in-frame clones and leaves some out. V and J calls and clone size are as listed in that table; D and trimming were resolved from the DNA. The repertoire includes about 190,000 clones, almost 80% of them detected once, and about 18% sits in the top ten. The sequencing sample was made of peripheral blood. The sequence derives from a man between 60 and 75 years old with active or convalescent COVID-19.

CDR3 amino acids: CASSIGTDYIYEQYF. The CDR3 DNA reads as TGCGCCAGCAGCATCGGGACAGATTACATCTACGAGCAGTACTTC. V usage is TRBV5-1 and J usage is TRBJ2-7, with 7 bases aligning to TRBD1. Unmatched junction bases numbered 10, after V lost 4 bases and J lost 3 bases. Germline CDR1 is SGHRS and CDR2 is YFSETQ. The CDR3 consists of 15 residues.